The clone carrying this TCR beta chain was observed a few times. The antigen is unknown. This entry is derived from a study of T-cell reconstitution after alpha-beta-depleted transplantation in children. Points from the study as a whole: Among T cells one year after transplant, newly produced cells accounted for most counts and diversity. Several hundred rapidly expanded clones from non-depleted graft cells reportedly supplied alpha-beta T cells about two months post-transplant.

The germline V gene encodes CDR1 SNHLY and CDR2 FYNNEI. This CDR3 is 11 amino acids long. V dropped 11 bases and J dropped 5; count of bases not matched to a gene: 3. The TCRbeta library incorporated unique molecular identifiers. One entry per CDR3 protein, called by TCRdb with MiXCR from the PCR reads. The sample has 700,000 to 950,000 distinct CDR3 sequences, roughly 15% seen once; the top ten hold under 6%. The TCR was taken from a male patient younger than 18 who had a stem cell transplant for acute lymphoblastic leukemia, so the T cells may come from the graft donor. The input for sequencing was PBMCs, mostly from graft donor cells, taken 360 days after TCRalphabeta/CD19-depleted stem cell transplant. This chain links TRBV2 with TRBJ2-3, with 8 bases identical to TRBD2. CDR3 protein: CAPLAGDTQYF. The CDR3 DNA reads TGTGCCCCCCTAGCGGGAGATACGCAGTATTTT.